One sample yielded the 26 T cell receptor beta chains listed below, sequenced in a study of blood T cells in healthy people across ages. The use of a sample-barcoded 5' primer and a J-beta primer mix characterized a second PCR of about 7 to 12 cycles. TCRdb redid the calling of the 5' RACE reads with MiXCR, one entry per CDR3 protein. The table includes about 1.8 million distinct CDR3 sequences, just under 50% detected once. The sample comprised blood. The receptors here all came from a woman in her 40s in good health.

This clonotype was seen a single time. The chain joins TRBV20-1 to TRBJ2-5; D perhaps matches TRBD1 (6 bases). The CDR3 is 13 amino acids. Trimming shortened V by 4 bases and J by 2 bases, and 11 bases separated the two germline ends. Germline assignment: CDR1 DFQATT and CDR2 SNEGSKA (reference sequence). CDR3 coding DNA: TGCAGTGCTACTACCGACAGGCAAGAGACCCAGTACTTC. As protein: CSATTDRQETQYF.

Concerning this clonotype itself: Germline and junction disagree at one end, which may indicate a read error. The genes are TRBV7-2 and TRBJ2-3; TRBD2 matches 9 bases. The CDR3 is 17 amino acids. The germline V gene encodes CDR1 SGHTA and CDR2 FQGNSA. The CDR3 region is CASSLGGRAGGTDTQYF. The CDR3 region has the DNA TGCGCCAGCAGCTTAGGAGGTCGAGCGGGGGGTACAGATACGCAGTATTTT.

This chain uses TRBV28 with TRBJ1-4; perhaps TRBD1 as D (5 bases). This CDR3 has 14 residues. Germline lookup yields CDR1 MDHEN and CDR2 SYDVKM. With 7 bases removed from V and 2 bases from J, the gap between germline ends came to 11 bases. The CDR3 reads CASIGGPTNEKLFF. In DNA, the CDR3 is TGTGCCAGCATTGGGGGACCGACTAATGAAAAACTGTTTTTT. Full variable domain (remainder filled in from reference TRBV28 and TRBJ1-4): DVKVTQSSRYLVKRTGEKVFLECVQDMDHENMFWYRQDPGLGLRLIYFSYDVKMKEKGDIPEGYSVSREKKERFSLILESASTNQTSMYLCASIGGPTNEKLFFGSGTQLSVL.

CDR3 sequence (DNA): TGTGCCAGCAGCTCCCTGGGTAGCGGGGGATCTTGGGAGCAGTACTTC. Protein sequence: CASSSLGSGGSWEQYF. The V and J genes are TRBV7-2 and TRBJ2-5; 9 bases line up with TRBD2. CDR1 and CDR2 (germline): SGHTA, FQGNSA. CDR3 size: 16 residues. V lost 4 bases, J lost 11 bases, and 17 bases stayed unmatched. The full variable domain, rest sourced from reference TRBV7-2 and TRBJ2-5, is GAGVSQSPSNKVTEKGKDVELRCDPISGHTALYWYRQSLGQGLEFLIYFQGNSAPDKSGLPSDRFSAERTGGSVSTLTIQRTQQEDSAVYLCASSSLGSGGSWEQYFGPGTRLLVL.

The chain joins TRBV24-1 to TRBJ2-5; D unclear. V dropped 3 bases and J dropped 2 bases, with 12 bases sitting between them. Looked up from germline, CDR1 is KGHDR and CDR2 is SFDVKD. This CDR3 is 15 amino acids long. The CDR3 DNA follows: TGTGCCACCAGTGATCCGGGCCCGGTGCAAGAGACCCAGTACTTC. The encoded protein is CATSDPGPVQETQYF.

The table lists this clonotype with a few counts. The gene calls are TRBV7-2 and TRBJ2-5, with no clear D. Germline V gene lookup returns CDR1 SGHTA and CDR2 FQGNSA. With 5 bases removed from V and 6 bases from J, the gap between germline ends came to 10 bases. CDR3 length equals 12 residues. Here the CDR3 DNA reads TGTGCCAGCAGCCCCTACACAAAGACCCAGTACTTC. This gives the protein CASSPYTKTQYF.

This sequence joins TRBV6-2 or TRBV6-3 and TRBJ2-1; 11 bases are a match to TRBD2. This CDR3 contains 16 residues. Trimming at V came to 6 bases and at J to 6 bases, leaving 10 bases not matched to a gene. The V gene's germline CDR1 is MNHEY and CDR2 SVGEGT. The CDR3 region has the DNA TGTGCCAGCAGAAAGCCTAGCGGGGGGTCAGGCAATGAGCAGTTCTTC. The encoded protein is CASRKPSGGSGNEQFF.

This clonotype was picked up a small number of times. The chain links TRBV6-1 to TRBJ2-3, with D unresolved. CDR1 MNHNS and CDR2 SASEGT come from the germline V gene. The CDR3 has 14 amino acids. Trimming shortened V by 0 bases and J by 2 bases, and 6 bases separated the two germline ends. The CDR3 DNA reads as TGTGCCAGCAGTGAAGCTTTAGCCACAGATACGCAGTATTTT. Its protein product is CASSEALATDTQYF.

This clonotype was picked up one time. The rearrangement uses TRBV7-2 and TRBJ2-3; 10 bases are a match to TRBD1. CDR3 length equals 18 residues. The germline gives CDR1 SGHTA, CDR2 FQGNSA. Losses at the gene ends were 5 bases for V and 4 bases for J; bases not matched to a gene: 15. CDR3 in amino acids: CASSPLDRGHAGADTQYF. In nucleotides, the CDR3 is TGTGCCAGCAGCCCCTTAGACAGGGGGCACGCCGGGGCAGATACGCAGTATTTT.

This clonotype occurred a few times. The chain recombines TRBV7-2 with TRBJ2-5; weak D call: TRBD1 (5 bases). CDR3 size: 15 residues. The V gene lost 1 base and the J gene lost 5 bases, with 14 bases spanning the gap. Germline assignment: CDR1 SGHTA and CDR2 FQGNSA. The CDR3 region is CASSLGGLPRETQYF. DNA for the CDR3: TGTGCCAGCAGCTTAGGGGGCCTGCCTCGGGAGACCCAGTACTTC.

This sequence joins TRBV20-1 and TRBJ2-1, with D possibly being TRBD1 (5 bases). The V end lost 0 bases, the J end lost 0 bases, and 6 bases lay between the germline ends. The CDR3 has 14 amino acids. In germline, CDR1 is DFQATT, CDR2 SNEGSKA (reference sequence). The CDR3 protein is CSAREGASYNEQFF. CDR3 bases: TGCAGTGCTAGAGAAGGGGCCTCCTACAATGAGCAGTTCTTC.

This clonotype was seen more than once but under ten times. The rearrangement uses TRBV5-1 and TRBJ1-2; the D gene is possibly TRBD1 (6 bases). The V end was cut by 5 bases, the J end by 3 bases, with 14 bases between. The CDR3 extends over 14 amino acids. Germline V gene data show CDR1 as SGHRS and CDR2 as YFSETQ. CDR3 bases: TGCGCCAGCAGACAAGCAGGGGAGGACTATGGCTACACCTTC. This codes for CASRQAGEDYGYTF.

This chain connects TRBV6-5 to TRBJ2-7, with D perhaps TRBD1 (6 bases). The CDR3 is 15 amino acids. Germline assignment: CDR1 MNHEY and CDR2 SVGAGI. With 0 bases removed from V and 2 bases from J, the gap between germline ends came to 11 bases. The CDR3 sequence is CASSYSRDKAYEQYF. The CDR3 DNA reads as TGTGCCAGCAGTTACTCTAGGGACAAAGCCTACGAGCAGTACTTC.

This chain links TRBV27 with TRBJ2-5, with 9 bases lining up with TRBD1. The CDR3 has 13 residues. Germline trimming cut 8 bases from V and 5 bases from J; bases unmatched to any gene: 6. Germline V lookup: CDR1 MNHEY, CDR2 SMNVEV (reference sequence). The CDR3 reads CASGDRVTETQYF. In DNA, the CDR3 is TGTGCCAGCGGGGACAGGGTGACGGAGACCCAGTACTTC.

The chain couples TRBV7-9 to TRBJ1-5; 8 bases align to TRBD1. Losses at the gene ends were 1 base for V and 2 bases for J; bases not matched to a gene: 7. The CDR3 is made up of 17 amino acids. Germline V gene lookup returns CDR1 SEHNR and CDR2 FQNEAQ (reference sequence). The CDR3 DNA sequence: TGTGCCAGCAGCTTAGTTCAGGGGGCGGGTGGCAATCAGCCCCAGCATTTT. Protein: CASSLVQGAGGNQPQHF.

This clonotype was counted only a few times. The V call is TRBV20-1, the J call TRBJ2-7, with no clear D. Germline-derived CDR1 and CDR2 are DFQATT and SNEGSKA (reference sequence). V was trimmed by 3 bases and J by 5 bases, leaving 14 bases between them. The CDR3 has 13 residues. The CDR3 spells CSASGPPRNEQYF. The CDR3 nucleotides are TGCAGTGCTAGTGGTCCCCCCCGAAACGAGCAGTACTTC.

The chain couples TRBV28 to TRBJ1-4; D gene unclear. The CDR3 loop spans 16 amino acids. Germline loops: CDR1 MDHEN, CDR2 SYDVKM. The V and J ends lost 2 bases and 0 bases respectively, with 10 bases between them. The CDR3, as DNA: TGTGCCAGCAGTTTACGACTGATCGCAACTAATGAAAAACTGTTTTTT. The encoded protein is CASSLRLIATNEKLFF.

This chain joins TRBV7-2 and TRBJ1-6; unclear D gene. Germline loops: CDR1 SGHTA, CDR2 FQGNSA. The CDR3 runs to 15 residues. Trimming pared 4 bases from V and 5 bases from J, leaving 12 bases between. CDR3 residues: CASSSVALDNSPLHF. Written as DNA, the CDR3 is TGTGCCAGCAGCTCCGTGGCGCTGGATAATTCACCCCTCCACTTT.

The chain employs TRBV7-3 and TRBJ2-1; D not resolved. The CDR3 extends over 12 amino acids. The germline gives CDR1 SGHTA, CDR2 FQGTGA. Trimming stripped 8 bases from V and 7 bases from J, with 12 bases between. The CDR3 region is CASSPEGNEQFF. The CDR3 DNA follows: TGTGCCAGCTCACCAGAAGGGAATGAGCAGTTCTTC.

The chain couples TRBV11-2 to TRBJ2-7; no clear D. V was trimmed by 5 bases and J by 1 base, leaving 9 bases between them. Per germline, CDR1 SGHAT and CDR2 FQNNGV. The CDR3 spans 13 residues. The CDR3 DNA reads TGTGCCAGCAGCCTACGAAAGTCCTACGAGCAGTACTTC. This sequence encodes CASSLRKSYEQYF.

This chain joins TRBV7-2 and TRBJ2-3; no reliable D call. The DNA end favors TRBJ1-5, so the J call may be wrong. Germline V gives CDR1 SGHTA, CDR2 FQGNSA. This CDR3 contains 12 residues. In DNA form, the CDR3 reads TGTGCCAGCGGAACTAGCGGAACCACGCAGCATTTT. It codes for CASGTSGTTQHF.

This clonotype is a singleton in its sample. This chain links TRBV5-1 with TRBJ2-6; D unresolved. The CDR3 is made up of 19 amino acids. Germline V gene data show CDR1 as SGHRS and CDR2 as YFSETQ. V was shortened by 0 bases and J by 0 bases, with 16 bases between the two germline ends. The CDR3 loop reads CASSLEVQAAYSGANVLTF. CDR3 DNA sequence: TGCGCCAGCAGCTTGGAGGTTCAGGCTGCTTACTCTGGGGCCAACGTCCTGACTTTC.

About this clonotype: At one end the junction does not follow the germline gene, possibly because of a read error. The chain recombines TRBV28 with TRBJ2-3; TRBD1 might be the D (6 bases). The germline V gene has CDR1 MDHEN and CDR2 SYDVKM. The CDR3 extends over 16 amino acids. CDR3 sequence (DNA): TGTGCCGGCAGTTTAGGTGTGAGACAGGGCACAGATACGCAGTATTTT. It yields the protein CAGSLGVRQGTDTQYF.

This rearrangement joins TRBV20-1 to TRBJ1-2; TRBD1 is a possible D gene (5 bases). The CDR3 length is 12 residues. Deletions cut 6 bases from V and 11 bases from J, with 19 bases between. In germline, CDR1 is DFQATT, CDR2 SNEGSKA (reference sequence). In nucleotides, the CDR3 is TGCAGTGCCCCTGAGTCAGGGTTAACATACACCTTC. This encodes CSAPESGLTYTF.

V and J are TRBV20-1 and TRBJ1-2, with D perhaps matching TRBD1 (6 bases). This CDR3 contains 12 residues. Germline V gives CDR1 DFQATT, CDR2 SNEGSKA (reference sequence). V lost 5 bases and J lost 8, with 15 bases in between. The CDR3 DNA reads as TGCAGTGCTGGTAGACGACAGGTCGGCTACACCTTC. Its protein is CSAGRRQVGYTF.

This clonotype came up many times. The rearrangement joins TRBV3-1 to TRBJ2-7; D tentatively fits TRBD1 or TRBD2 (5 bases each). The CDR3 consists of 12 residues. Germline CDR1 reads LGHDT; CDR2 reads YNNKEL (reference sequence). Trimming took off 2 bases at V and 6 bases at J, with 8 bases between the two ends. The CDR3 bases are TGTGCCAGCAGCCAAAATGGGGGCGAGCAGTACTTC. Its protein is CASSQNGGEQYF.